What follows describes a single T cell receptor (beta chain). Its specificity is not known. The data were obtained in a study of cytotoxic CD8 clonotypes in ibrutinib-treated CLL. Findings of the study overall: At the start, clonality exceeded age-matched healthy donors and followed circulating CD8+ T-cell counts.

The repertoire was sequenced with immunoSEQ multiplex PCR; TCRdb's copy has only in-frame clones and lacks some. The profile shows about 160,000 clones, roughly 90% of them singletons. Sequencing was performed on PBMCs, taken at disease progression, from a patient treated with ibrutinib. The receptor comes from a human donor with chronic lymphocytic leukemia.

CDR3 amino acids: CASSLSGRVPSGFF. The CDR3 coding sequence is TGTGCCAGCAGTTTAAGCGGGAGAGTACCTAGTGGGTTCTTC. The chain is built from TRBV2 and TRBJ2-1, with 8 bases matching TRBD2. This CDR3 comprises 14 residues. Germline V gene lookup returns CDR1 SNHLY and CDR2 FYNNEI. Trimming took 5 bases from V and 15 from J; bases not matched to a gene: 15.